A selection of T cell receptor beta chains follows, all from one sample in a study of shared clonotypes between healthy human individuals. Only in-frame clones appear in the TCRdb table, and some are missing; sequencing was by immunoSEQ multiplex PCR. The sample yields 950,000 to 1,200,000 clones, about 80% seen once. The specimen sequenced was memory CD4+ T cells from PBMCs. Every receptor here comes from a man aged 18 to 30 in good health. Some clones in this sample may be carry-over from other donors' samples. Each CDR3 is given with its conserved first and last residue. Fields, in order: clone size, V gene, D gene, J gene, CDR3 DNA, CDR3 protein. D genes are given only for firm matches. Not all rows give a size; the values are once, few, many and, for expanded clones, a class.

-,TRBV28,TRBD1,TRBJ1-5,TGTGCCAGCAGTATTCAGGGGGGCGATCAGCCCCAGCATTTT,CASSIQGGDQPQHF
once,TRBV28,TRBD2,TRBJ2-2,TGTGCCAGCAGTCCTCATAGCGGGAACATCGGGGAGCTGTTTTTT,CASSPHSGNIGELFF
few,TRBV4-1,TRBD1,TRBJ1-1,TGCGCCAGCAGCCCACCCGACAGGGGGCTCATGACTGAAGCTTTCTTT,CASSPPDRGLMTEAFF
-,TRBV15,-,TRBJ1-5,TGTGCCACCAGCGGGAGACGGGCTAGCAATCAGCCCCAGCATTTT,CATSGRRASNQPQHF
-,TRBV29-1,TRBD2,TRBJ2-5,TGCAGCGTTACCGGGACTAGCGGGAGTGGGGAGACCCAGTACTTC,CSVTGTSGSGETQYF
few,TRBV7-2,TRBD1,TRBJ2-2,TGTGCCAGCAGCCCGGGACAGGGGAACGGGGAGCTGTTTTTT,CASSPGQGNGELFF
few,TRBV4-3,-,TRBJ1-1,TGCGCCAGCAGCCAAGATGACGGCAGGCCCTTGGGCACTGAAGCTTTCTTT,CASSQDDGRPLGTEAFF
-,TRBV7-9,TRBD1,TRBJ2-7,TGTGCCAGCACCTCTGGGGGGACAGGGGCCTACGAGCAGTACTTC,CASTSGGTGAYEQYF
-,TRBV5-4,TRBD2,TRBJ2-5,TGTGCCAGCACCCAGACTAGCGGGAGGGCCTTGGGAGAGACCCAGTACTTC,CASTQTSGRALGETQYF
-,TRBV11-1,-,TRBJ2-3,TGTGCCAGCATTGAGTCCCGCCGGAGGCCCAACACAGATACGCAGTATTTT,CASIESRRRPNTDTQYF
-,TRBV6-6,-,TRBJ2-7,TGTGCCAGCAGCAGTACGGGACTGTCCGAGCAGTACTTC,CASSSTGLSEQYF
-,TRBV7-8,-,TRBJ2-3,TGTGCCAGCAGCTTAGAGGGTACAGATACGCAGTATTTT,CASSLEGTDTQYF
-,TRBV21-1,-,TRBJ1-1,TGTGCCAGCAGCTGCTGGGGGGGGAGGGACACTGAAGCTTTCTTT,CASSCWGGRDTEAFF
-,TRBV18,-,TRBJ1-1,TGTGCCAGCTCACCAGGGTTGGGGTCCGGGAACACTGAAGCTTTCTTT,CASSPGLGSGNTEAFF
-,TRBV11-3,TRBD2,TRBJ2-5,TGTGCCAGCAGCTTAGACCCCGGGAGGGGGGGAGAGACCCAGTACTTC,CASSLDPGRGGETQYF
once,TRBV28,-,TRBJ2-7,TGTGCCAGCAGTTTACTGACGGCGGGGAGGGAGCAGTACTTC,CASSLLTAGREQYF
once,TRBV14,-,TRBJ2-7,TGTGCCAGCAGCCAACAAATACTAGACGAGCAGTACTTC,CASSQQILDEQYF